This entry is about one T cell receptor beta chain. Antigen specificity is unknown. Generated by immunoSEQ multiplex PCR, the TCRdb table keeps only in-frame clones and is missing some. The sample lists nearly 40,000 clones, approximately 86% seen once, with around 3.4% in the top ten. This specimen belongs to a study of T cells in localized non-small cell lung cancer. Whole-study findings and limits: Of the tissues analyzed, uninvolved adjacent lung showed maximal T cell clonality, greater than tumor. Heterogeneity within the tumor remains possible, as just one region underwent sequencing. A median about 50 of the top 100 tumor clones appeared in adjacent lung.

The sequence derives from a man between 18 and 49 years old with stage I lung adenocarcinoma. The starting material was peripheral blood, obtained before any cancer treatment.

Here the CDR3 reads CASSLDGKATGELFF. CDR3 sequence (DNA): TGTGCCAGCAGCTTGGATGGGAAAGCAACCGGGGAGCTGTTTTTT. The chain has TRBV7-2 and TRBJ2-2, with D unclear. Germline V CDR1 and CDR2: SGHTA, FQGNSA. The CDR3 length is 15 residues. The ends were cut back, 3 bases at V and 5 bases at J, with 13 bases in the middle.